This TCR beta chain was recovered during a study of CD8+ T cells in alopecia areata. Study at large: Scalp area affected, as a percentage, set the severity score of treated patients. Findings and limits, study-wide: Under tofacitinib, fewer expanded CD8+ clones appeared among the top 100 scalp clones. During tofacitinib treatment, many expanded lesional clones remained in scalp and blood.

Regarding treatment: oral pan-JAK inhibitor, 5-10 mg twice daily. Comment on this clone: Its antigen is undetermined.

In each case, RNA was isolated and then reverse transcribed into cDNA as the sequencing template. Sequenced by immunoSEQ multiplex PCR; TCRdb stores in-frame clones only, minus some. The sample lists about 270,000 clones, 60% occurring once. The CDR3 has 14 residues. Per the germline V gene, CDR1 is LNHDA and CDR2 is SQIVND (reference sequence). The V and J ends lost 6 bases and 6 bases respectively, with 17 bases between them. The rearrangement joins TRBV19 to TRBJ1-1, with unresolved D. The specimen was CD4+ T cells sorted from blood, collected at roughly week 53, from a patient treated with tofacitinib. The TCR sequence derives from a human donor with alopecia areata. CDR3 residues: CASRANDGFPEAFF. CDR3 coding DNA: TGTGCCAGTAGGGCGAACGATGGCTTTCCTGAAGCTTTCTTT.